This TCR beta chain was sequenced during a study of blood T cell repertoires in COVID-19. The ends lost 5 bases at V and 2 bases at J; junction bases unmatched: 2. In germline, CDR1 is MDHEN, CDR2 SYDVKM. CDR3 length: 14 amino acids. The table came from immunoSEQ multiplex PCR; TCRdb's copy has only in-frame clones and leaves some out. The sample holds about 70,000 clones; around 75% are singletons and the top ten take around 21%. J is TRBJ1-2 and V is TRBV28, with 10 bases lining up with TRBD1. The sequencing sample was made of peripheral blood. The TCR comes from a man in his 70s with acute or convalescent COVID-19. This chain's CDR3 is CASSRTGGNYGYTF. The CDR3 DNA reads TGTGCCAGCAGTCGGACAGGGGGGAACTATGGCTACACCTTC.